This T cell receptor (beta chain) came from a study of T cell repertoires in ileal Crohn's disease (dated by TCRdb to the late 2010s). With respect to the entire study: Median disease duration was about eight years, and around a third of patients were identified as active smokers at the time of surgery. A total of approximately 170 mucosal samples from around 57 patients were sequenced, collected from several sites on the surgical specimen as well as at postoperative endoscopy. Every patient underwent surgery because of a complication, which was stricturing disease in around 61% of cases and penetrating disease in about 39%. A Rutgeerts score above i0 was used to define endoscopic postoperative recurrence. M6 samples consisted of neoterminal ileum biopsies collected during postoperative colonoscopy. The study ran alongside a multicentre cohort designed to identify predictors of early endoscopic recurrence after ileocolonic resection. TCR repertoire analysis was performed in around 61 Crohn's disease patients drawn from a prospective multicentre cohort. Roughly half of the patients were given postoperative therapy, with under 13 receiving thiopurines and 15 to 20 receiving anti-TNF agents. The study at large found these results: Higher percentages of high-frequency clones at the time of surgery were linked to endoscopic recurrence, and every patient with clonality above 26.8% (18/57) had recurrence. A significantly higher proportion of clonal expansions was observed in active smokers at surgery than in non-smokers (about 25% vs 20%, p=0.02). Postoperative endoscopy was performed at varying times within the first year after surgery, with a median delay of roughly seven months. More high-frequency clones were carried by sorted CD8 T cells than by CD4 T cells, suggesting that mucosal expansions were mainly CD8. Mucosal CD4 and CD8 T cells were sorted and sequenced only in a subgroup of patients, the size of which was not stated.

Inclusive of the bounding cysteine and phenylalanine, the CDR3 is 18 residues long. The CDR3 DNA has 54 bases and is translated from base 1. V is reduced by 1 base and J by 0 bases, leaving a spacing of 16 bases between them. Per the germline V gene, SGHVS is the CDR1 and FQNEAQ is the CDR2. As concerns this clone: There is no known antigen for this receptor. No base quality values were provided; no much bigger clone lies one nucleotide off.

Around 550 nanograms of biopsy DNA per sample were submitted for commercial TCRB immunosequencing. Adaptive Biotechnology amplified CDR3 regions from genomic DNA with a two-step multiplex PCR that controlled for amplification bias. Primers covering every V and J gene segment were used in the first PCR, while barcodes and Illumina adapters were added in the second PCR. CDR3 libraries were sequenced on an Illumina instrument. As for the original processing: The analysis drew on both the pipelines supplied by the vendor and custom analysis of the raw data in R/Bioconductor running R version 3.3.0. Clonality, ranging from 0 to 1, was calculated as the inverse of the normalised Shannon entropy of all productive clones. High-frequency clones were defined as the share of the repertoire occupied by the top 100 clones, with only clones passing a 95% confidence test being retained. Overlap between samples was measured with the Morisita-Horn index, while repertoire diversity was measured with the Simpson index. Here the immuneACCESS table is served through TCRdb, limited to in-frame sequences with V and J called. Missing clones are a known gap in these copies; in checked studies unresolved V genes cover under half, and the rest lacks a known reason. D and trimming were read from the DNA, whereas the V and J calls and clone size are those reported in that table. Across this sample there are about 62,000 clones, with roughly nine tenths seen only once. Clones ranked in the top ten supply 2% to 2.5% of the sample.

This specimen's time point label, per the study, means: neoterminal ileum biopsy at postoperative endoscopy, about 6 months after surgery. Adults with ileal or ileocolonic Crohn's disease and an indication for ileocolonic resection were eligible for inclusion. Whole ileal mucosal biopsies were stored frozen at -80°C before DNA extraction. Genomic DNA was extracted from frozen whole biopsies using a TRizol-based method and was quantified with a NanoDrop 2000 spectrophotometer. The sequencing input was ileal tissue. Recombination joined TRBV7-8 with TRBJ1-3; the D segment cannot be called with confidence. The sequence was collected from an adult with Crohn's disease. At the DNA level, the sequence is TGTGCCAGCAGCTTAGTTGTGGTTCATCCAGGCTCTGGAAACACCATATATTTT. Its translation is CASSLVVVHPGSGNTIYF.